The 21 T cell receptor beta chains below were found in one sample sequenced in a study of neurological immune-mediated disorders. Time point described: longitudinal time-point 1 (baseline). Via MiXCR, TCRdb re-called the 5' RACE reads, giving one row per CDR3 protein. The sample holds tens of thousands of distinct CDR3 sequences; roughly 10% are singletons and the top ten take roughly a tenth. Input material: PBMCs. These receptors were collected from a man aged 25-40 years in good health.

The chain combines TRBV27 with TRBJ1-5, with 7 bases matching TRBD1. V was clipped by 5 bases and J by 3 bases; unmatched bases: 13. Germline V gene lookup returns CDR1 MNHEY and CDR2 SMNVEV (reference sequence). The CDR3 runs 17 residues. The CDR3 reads CASSPYYEDRVNQPQHF. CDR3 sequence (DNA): TGTGCCAGCAGTCCCTACTACGAAGACAGGGTCAATCAGCCCCAGCATTTT.

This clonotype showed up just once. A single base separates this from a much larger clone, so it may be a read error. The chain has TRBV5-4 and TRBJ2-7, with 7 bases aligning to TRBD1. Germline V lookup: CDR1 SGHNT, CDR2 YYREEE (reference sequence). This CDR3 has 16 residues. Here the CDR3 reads CAISFQTGSLSYEQYF. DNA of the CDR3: TGTGCCATCAGCTTTCAGACAGGGAGTCTCTCCTACGAGCAGTACTTC.

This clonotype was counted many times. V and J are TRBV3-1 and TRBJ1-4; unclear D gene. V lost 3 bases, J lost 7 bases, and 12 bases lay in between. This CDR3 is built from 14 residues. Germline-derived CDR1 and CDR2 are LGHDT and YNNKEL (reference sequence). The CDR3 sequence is CASSQRPISEKLFF. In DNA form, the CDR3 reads TGTGCCAGCAGCCAGCGACCTATCAGTGAAAAACTGTTTTTT.

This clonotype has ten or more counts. The DNA for the CDR3 is TGTGCCAGCAGTTACTCTAGGGACAAGAACACTGAAGCTTTCTTT. It yields the protein CASSYSRDKNTEAFF. The J gene is TRBJ1-1, the V gene TRBV6-5, with D possibly TRBD1 on 6 matching bases. CDR3 length equals 15 residues. V was trimmed by 0 bases and J by 1 base, leaving 9 bases between them. CDR1 MNHEY and CDR2 SVGAGI come from the germline V gene.

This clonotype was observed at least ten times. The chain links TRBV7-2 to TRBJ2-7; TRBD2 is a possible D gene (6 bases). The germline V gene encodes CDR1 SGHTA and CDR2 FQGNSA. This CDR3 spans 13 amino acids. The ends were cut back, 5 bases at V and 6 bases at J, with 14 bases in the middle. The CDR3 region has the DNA TGTGCCAGCAGCCCATACGTGGAGGGCGAGCAGTACTTC. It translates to CASSPYVEGEQYF.

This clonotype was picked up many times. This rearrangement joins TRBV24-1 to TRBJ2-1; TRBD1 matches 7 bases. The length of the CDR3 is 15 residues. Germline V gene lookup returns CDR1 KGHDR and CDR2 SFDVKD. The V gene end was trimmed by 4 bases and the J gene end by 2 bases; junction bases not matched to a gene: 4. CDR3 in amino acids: CATSDRDRTYNEQFF. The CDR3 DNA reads TGTGCCACCAGTGACCGGGACAGAACCTACAATGAGCAGTTCTTC.

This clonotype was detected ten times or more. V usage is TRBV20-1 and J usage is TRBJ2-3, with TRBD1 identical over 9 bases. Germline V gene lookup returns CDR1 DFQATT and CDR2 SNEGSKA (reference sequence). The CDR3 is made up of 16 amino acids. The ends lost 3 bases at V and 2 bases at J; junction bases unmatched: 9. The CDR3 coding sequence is TGCAGTGCTAGGAACCCGGGACAGGGAAACACAGATACGCAGTATTTT. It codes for CSARNPGQGNTDTQYF.

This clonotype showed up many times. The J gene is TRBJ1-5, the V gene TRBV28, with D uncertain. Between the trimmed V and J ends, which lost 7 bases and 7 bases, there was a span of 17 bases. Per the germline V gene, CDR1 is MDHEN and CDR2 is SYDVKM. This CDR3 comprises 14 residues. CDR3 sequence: CASTPGSPSQPQHF. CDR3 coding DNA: TGTGCCAGCACCCCGGGCAGTCCGTCCCAGCCCCAGCATTTT.

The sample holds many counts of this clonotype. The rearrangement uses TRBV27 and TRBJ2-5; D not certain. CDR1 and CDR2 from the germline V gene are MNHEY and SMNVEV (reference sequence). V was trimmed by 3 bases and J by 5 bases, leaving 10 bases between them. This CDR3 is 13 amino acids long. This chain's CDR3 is CASSFRVGETQYF. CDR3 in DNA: TGTGCCAGCAGTTTCCGGGTCGGGGAGACCCAGTACTTC.

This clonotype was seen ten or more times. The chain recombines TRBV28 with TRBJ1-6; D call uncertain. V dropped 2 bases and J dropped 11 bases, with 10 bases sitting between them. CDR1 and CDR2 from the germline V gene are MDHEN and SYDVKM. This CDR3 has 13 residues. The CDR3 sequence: CASSLTSQTPLHF. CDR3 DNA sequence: TGTGCCAGCAGTTTAACGTCTCAAACACCCCTCCACTTT.

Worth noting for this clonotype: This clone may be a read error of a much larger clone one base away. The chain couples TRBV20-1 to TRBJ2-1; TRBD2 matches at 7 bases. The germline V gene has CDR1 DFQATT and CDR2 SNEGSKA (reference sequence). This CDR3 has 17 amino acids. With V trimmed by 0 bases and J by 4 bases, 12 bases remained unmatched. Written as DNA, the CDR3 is TGCAGTGCTAGAGATCCCGCGTGGGAGGGCATTTACAATGAGCAGTTCTTC. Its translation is CSARDPAWEGIYNEQFF.

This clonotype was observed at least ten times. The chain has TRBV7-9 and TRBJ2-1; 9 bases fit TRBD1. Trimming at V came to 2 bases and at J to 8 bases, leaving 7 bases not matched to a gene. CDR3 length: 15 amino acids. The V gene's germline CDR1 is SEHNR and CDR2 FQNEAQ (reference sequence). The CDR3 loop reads CASSLPETGGDEQFF. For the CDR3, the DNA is TGTGCCAGCAGCTTACCCGAAACAGGGGGCGATGAGCAGTTCTTC.

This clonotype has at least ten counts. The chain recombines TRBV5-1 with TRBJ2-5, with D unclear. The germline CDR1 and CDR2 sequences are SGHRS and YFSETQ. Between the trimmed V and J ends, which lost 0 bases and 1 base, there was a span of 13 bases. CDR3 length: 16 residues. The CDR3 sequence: CASSLGSTASQETQYF. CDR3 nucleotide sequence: TGCGCCAGCAGCTTGGGTTCGACGGCATCCCAAGAGACCCAGTACTTC.

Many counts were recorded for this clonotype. The CDR3 region is CASSQLTNSYEQYF. The CDR3 nucleotides are TGCGCCAGCAGCCAATTGACTAACTCCTACGAGCAGTACTTC. V usage is TRBV5-1 and J usage is TRBJ2-7, with a tentative D call TRBD2 (5 bases). The ends were cut back, 4 bases at V and 0 bases at J, with 11 bases in the middle. This CDR3 comprises 14 residues. Germline CDR1 reads SGHRS; CDR2 reads YFSETQ.

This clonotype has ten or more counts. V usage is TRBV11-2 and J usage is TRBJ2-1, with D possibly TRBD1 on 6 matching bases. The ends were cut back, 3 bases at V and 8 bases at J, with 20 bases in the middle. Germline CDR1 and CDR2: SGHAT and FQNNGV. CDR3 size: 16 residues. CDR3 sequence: CASSLGRGSTAYEQFF. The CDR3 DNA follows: TGTGCCAGCAGCTTGGGCAGGGGTTCCACGGCCTATGAGCAGTTCTTC.

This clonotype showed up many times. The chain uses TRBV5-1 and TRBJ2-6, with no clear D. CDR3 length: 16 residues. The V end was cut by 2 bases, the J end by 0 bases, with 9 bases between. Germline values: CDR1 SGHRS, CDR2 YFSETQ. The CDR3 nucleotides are TGCGCCAGCAGCTTTGTACCAATCTCTGGGGCCAACGTCCTGACTTTC. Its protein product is CASSFVPISGANVLTF.

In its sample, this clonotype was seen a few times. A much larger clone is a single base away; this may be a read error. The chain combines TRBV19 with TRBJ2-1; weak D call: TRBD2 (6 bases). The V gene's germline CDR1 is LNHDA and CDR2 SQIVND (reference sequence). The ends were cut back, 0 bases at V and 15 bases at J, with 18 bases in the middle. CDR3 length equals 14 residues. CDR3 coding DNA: TGTGCCAGTAGTATAGATCCCGCGGGGTTAGTGCGGTTCTTC. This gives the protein CASSIDPAGLVRFF.

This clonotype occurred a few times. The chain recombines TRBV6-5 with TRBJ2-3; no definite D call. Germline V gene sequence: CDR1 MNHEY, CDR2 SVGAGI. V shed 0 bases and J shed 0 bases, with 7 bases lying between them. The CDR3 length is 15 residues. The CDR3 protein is CASSYSRISTDTQYF. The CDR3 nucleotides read TGTGCCAGCAGTTACTCGAGGATAAGCACAGATACGCAGTATTTT.

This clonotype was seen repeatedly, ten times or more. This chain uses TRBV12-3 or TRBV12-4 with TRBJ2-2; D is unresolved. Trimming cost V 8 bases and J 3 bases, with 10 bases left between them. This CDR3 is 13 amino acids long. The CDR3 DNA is TGTGCCAGCTATCTCCGATACACCGGGGAGCTGTTTTTT. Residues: CASYLRYTGELFF.

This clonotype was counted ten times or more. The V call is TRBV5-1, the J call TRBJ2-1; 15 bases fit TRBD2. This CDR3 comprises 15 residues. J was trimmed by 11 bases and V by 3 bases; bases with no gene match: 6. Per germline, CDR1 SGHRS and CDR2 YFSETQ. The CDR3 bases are TGCGCCAGCAGCTCGAACGGACTAGCGGGAGGGCAGCAGTTCTTC. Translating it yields CASSSNGLAGGQQFF.

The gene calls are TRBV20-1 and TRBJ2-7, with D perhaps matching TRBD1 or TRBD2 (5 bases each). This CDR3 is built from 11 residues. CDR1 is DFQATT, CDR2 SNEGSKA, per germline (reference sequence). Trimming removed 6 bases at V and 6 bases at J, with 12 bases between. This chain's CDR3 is CSATGTAEQYF. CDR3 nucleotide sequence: TGCAGTGCAACGGGGACCGCCGAGCAGTACTTC.